Presented here are 13 T cell receptor beta chains from one specimen sequenced in a study of human T cells and chemical hapten exposure. MiXCR was run by TCRdb on the RACE reads, yielding one entry per CDR3 protein. In the table there are around 44,000 distinct CDR3 sequences, 3.5% to 4% of which are singletons. Sample time point: patch test 1, 2 weeks after DPC sensitization. Treatment meaning: therapeutic diphenylcyclopropenone sensitization with weekly scalp DPC. It was unfractionated whole blood from which total RNA was extracted. Sample: whole blood, taken in connection with sensitization to the hapten diphenylcyclopropenone (DPC). These TCRs come from a man aged 50 to 59 with alopecia areata. Some clones in this sample may be carry-over from other donors' samples.

Worth noting for this clonotype: A much larger clone differs by one base, so this may be a read error. J is TRBJ1-6 and V is TRBV7-4; possible D gene TRBD1, 6 bases. The CDR3 runs to 15 residues. Germline CDR1 SGHVT, CDR2 SQSDAQ. The DNA of the CDR3 is TGTGCCAGCAGGGGGGGGCAGGGTGGAAATTCACCCCTCAACTTT. Residues: CASRGGQGGNSPLNF.

This clonotype was recorded many times. This rearrangement joins TRBV18 to TRBJ1-1, with TRBD1 matching over 7 bases. The V segment lost 3 bases and the J segment 1 base; nucleotides outside the gene matches: 2. The CDR3 is 14 amino acids. Germline-derived CDR1 and CDR2 are KGHSH and LQKENI. CDR3 sequence reads: CASSPGQRNTEAFF. CDR3 DNA: TGTGCCAGCTCACCGGGACAGCGGAACACTGAAGCTTTCTTT.

This clonotype was seen repeatedly, ten times or more. The chain couples TRBV10-3 to TRBJ2-3, with TRBD2 matching over 7 bases. The CDR3 is 14 residues long. V lost 8 bases, J lost 3 bases, and 8 bases stayed unmatched. Germline V gene sequence: CDR1 ENHRY, CDR2 SYGVKD. The CDR3 region is CAIQLASVTDTQYF. As DNA, the CDR3 is TGTGCCATCCAACTAGCGTCCGTTACAGATACGCAGTATTTT.

This clonotype was detected ten times or more. The rearrangement uses TRBV29-1 and TRBJ2-7; D not resolved. Trimming cost V 5 bases and J 7 bases, with 15 bases left between them. Per germline, CDR1 SQVTM and CDR2 ANQGSEA. The CDR3 contains 12 residues. DNA of the CDR3: TGCAGCGTTAAGACGGTGGCCTGGGAGCAGTACTTC. Amino acid sequence: CSVKTVAWEQYF.

This clonotype was seen ten or more times. The chain recombines TRBV10-2 with TRBJ2-5; D remains ambiguous. CDR3 length equals 13 residues. Trimming left V 2 bases short and J 5 bases short, with 9 bases between. The germline CDR1 and CDR2 sequences are WSHSY and SAAADI. CDR3 DNA: TGCGCCAGCAGTGAGCAGCGTGGCGAGACCCAGTACTTC. It yields the protein CASSEQRGETQYF.

This clonotype was counted a few times. The rearrangement uses TRBV6-5 and TRBJ1-5; TRBD1 is a possible D gene (6 bases). V gave up 6 bases and J gave up 0 bases, with 15 bases separating them. The V gene's germline CDR1 is MNHEY and CDR2 SVGAGI. CDR3 length: 16 residues. The CDR3 sequence: CASSQTGTYSNQPQHF. In DNA form, the CDR3 reads TGTGCCAGCAGCCAAACAGGGACATATAGCAATCAGCCCCAGCATTTT.

This clonotype was detected ten times or more. The CDR3 DNA reads TGCAGCGCCCGCAAGGGACAGATCAATGAGCAGTTCTTC. It translates to CSARKGQINEQFF. This chain joins TRBV29-1 and TRBJ2-1, with 7 nucleotides matching TRBD1. Germline trimming cut 7 bases from V and 6 bases from J; bases unmatched to any gene: 9. Per the germline V gene, CDR1 is SQVTM and CDR2 is ANQGSEA. This CDR3 has 13 amino acids.

This clonotype was detected ten times or more. The chain is built from TRBV6-5 and TRBJ2-7; the D is unclear. This CDR3 spans 11 amino acids. The germline CDR1 and CDR2 sequences are MNHEY and SVGAGI. V lost 3 bases to trimming and J lost 9 bases, with 9 bases between them. The CDR3 reads CASSYIGVQYF. The CDR3 DNA reads TGTGCCAGCAGTTATATCGGCGTGCAGTACTTC.

This clonotype was seen a handful of times. The chain uses TRBV5-1 and TRBJ2-7, with unresolved D. V was cut by 0 bases and J by 6 bases, with 13 bases left in between. CDR1 is SGHRS and CDR2 is YFSETQ in the germline V gene. The CDR3 spans 14 residues. CDR3 DNA sequence: TGCGCCAGCAGCTTGGATCTGTCTGGCGGCGAGCAGTACTTC. Encoded protein: CASSLDLSGGEQYF.

There are many counts of this clonotype. The V and J genes are TRBV5-1 and TRBJ1-1; TRBD1 agrees at 7 bases. Losses at the gene ends were 4 bases for V and 2 bases for J; bases not matched to a gene: 8. Germline V CDR1 and CDR2: SGHRS, YFSETQ. The CDR3 is made up of 15 amino acids. CDR3 sequence reads: CASSKETGTNTEAFF. As DNA, the CDR3 is TGCGCCAGCAGCAAGGAGACAGGGACCAACACTGAAGCTTTCTTT.

The genes are TRBV30 and TRBJ2-1; no definite D call. The CDR3 contains 14 residues. V was pared by 0 bases and J by 7 bases, with 13 bases between. Germline-derived CDR1 and CDR2 are GTSNPN and SVGIG (reference sequence). Here the CDR3 reads CAWSVWRWGNEQFF. CDR3 coding DNA: TGTGCCTGGAGTGTGTGGCGATGGGGTAATGAGCAGTTCTTC.

This clonotype was counted many times. This chain joins TRBV29-1 and TRBJ2-1; D gene uncertain. The CDR3 has 13 amino acids. Germline CDR1 and CDR2: SQVTM and ANQGSEA. V dropped 5 bases and J dropped 7 bases, with 15 bases sitting between them. The CDR3 sequence is CSVRSMVGNEQFF. The CDR3 region has the DNA TGCAGCGTTAGGTCTATGGTCGGGAATGAGCAGTTCTTC.

This clonotype came up many times. The V and J genes are TRBV28 and TRBJ2-3; tentatively, D is TRBD1 (6 bases). There are 14 residues in the CDR3. Germline V gene sequence: CDR1 MDHEN, CDR2 SYDVKM. V gave up 3 bases and J gave up 1 base, with 8 bases separating them. For the CDR3, the DNA is TGTGCCAGCAGTTTGACAGGACGCACAGATACGCAGTATTTT. Its translation is CASSLTGRTDTQYF.